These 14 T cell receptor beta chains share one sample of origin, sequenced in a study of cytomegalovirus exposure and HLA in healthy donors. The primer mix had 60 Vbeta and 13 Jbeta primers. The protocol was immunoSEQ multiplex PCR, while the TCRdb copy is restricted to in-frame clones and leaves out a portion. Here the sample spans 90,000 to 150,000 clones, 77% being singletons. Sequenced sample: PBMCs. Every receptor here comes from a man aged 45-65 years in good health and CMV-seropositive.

The CDR3 is CASSRDRAFNNEQFF. CDR3 bases: TGCGCCAGCAGCCGCGACAGGGCTTTTAACAATGAGCAGTTCTTC. The gene calls are TRBV5-1 and TRBJ2-1; 7 nucleotides agree with TRBD1. Germline V gene lookup returns CDR1 SGHRS and CDR2 YFSETQ. The junction had 9 bases not matched to a gene; V was cut back by 4 bases and J by 5 bases. This CDR3 spans 15 amino acids.

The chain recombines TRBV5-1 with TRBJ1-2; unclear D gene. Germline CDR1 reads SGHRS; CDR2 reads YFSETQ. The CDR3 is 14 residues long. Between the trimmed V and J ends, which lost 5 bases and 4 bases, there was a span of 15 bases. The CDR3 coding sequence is TGCGCCAGCAGTGCAAGGGAGTGGGGCTATGGCTACACCTTC. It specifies CASSAREWGYGYTF.

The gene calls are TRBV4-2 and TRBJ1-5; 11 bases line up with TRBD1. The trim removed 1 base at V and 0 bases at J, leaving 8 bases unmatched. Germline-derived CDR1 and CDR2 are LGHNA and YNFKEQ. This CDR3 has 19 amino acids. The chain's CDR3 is CASSQVGGQGADSNQPQHF. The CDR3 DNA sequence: TGTGCCAGCAGCCAAGTCGGAGGACAGGGGGCCGATAGCAATCAGCCCCAGCATTTT.

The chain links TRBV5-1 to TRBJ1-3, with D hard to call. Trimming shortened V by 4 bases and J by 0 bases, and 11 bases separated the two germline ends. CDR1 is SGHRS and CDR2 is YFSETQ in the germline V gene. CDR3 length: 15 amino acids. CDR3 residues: CASSALGSSGNTIYF. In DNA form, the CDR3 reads TGCGCCAGCAGCGCCCTCGGTAGCTCTGGAAACACCATATATTTT.

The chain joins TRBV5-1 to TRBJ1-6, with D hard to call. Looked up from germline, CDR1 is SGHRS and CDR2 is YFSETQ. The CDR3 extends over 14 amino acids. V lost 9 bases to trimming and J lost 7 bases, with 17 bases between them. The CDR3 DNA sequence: TGCGCCACCCAACTGGAGGCTGGGAATTCACCCCTCCACTTT. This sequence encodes CATQLEAGNSPLHF.

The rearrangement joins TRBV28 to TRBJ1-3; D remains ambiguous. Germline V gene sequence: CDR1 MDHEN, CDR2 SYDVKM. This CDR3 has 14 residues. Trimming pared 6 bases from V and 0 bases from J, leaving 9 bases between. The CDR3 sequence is CASSLGDSGNTIYF. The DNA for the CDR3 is TGTGCCAGCAGCCTCGGGGACTCTGGAAACACCATATATTTT.

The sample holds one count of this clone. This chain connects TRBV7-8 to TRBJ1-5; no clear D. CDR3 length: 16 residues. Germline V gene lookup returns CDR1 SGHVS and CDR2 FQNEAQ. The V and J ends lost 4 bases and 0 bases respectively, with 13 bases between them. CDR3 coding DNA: TGTGCCAGCAGCTCGACCCGACACCTTAGCAATCAGCCCCAGCATTTT. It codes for CASSSTRHLSNQPQHF.

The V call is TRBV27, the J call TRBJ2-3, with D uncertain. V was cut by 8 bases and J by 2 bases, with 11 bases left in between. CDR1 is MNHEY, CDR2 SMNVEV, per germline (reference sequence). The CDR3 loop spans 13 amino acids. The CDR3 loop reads CASSPLYTDTQYF. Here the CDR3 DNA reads TGTGCCAGCTCCCCCCTCTACACAGATACGCAGTATTTT.

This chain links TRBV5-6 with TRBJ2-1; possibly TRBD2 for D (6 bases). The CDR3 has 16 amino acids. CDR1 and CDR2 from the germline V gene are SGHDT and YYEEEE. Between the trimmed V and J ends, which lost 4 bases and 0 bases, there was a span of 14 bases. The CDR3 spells CASSHGPGVSYNEQFF. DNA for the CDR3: TGTGCCAGCAGCCACGGACCGGGAGTCTCCTACAATGAGCAGTTCTTC.

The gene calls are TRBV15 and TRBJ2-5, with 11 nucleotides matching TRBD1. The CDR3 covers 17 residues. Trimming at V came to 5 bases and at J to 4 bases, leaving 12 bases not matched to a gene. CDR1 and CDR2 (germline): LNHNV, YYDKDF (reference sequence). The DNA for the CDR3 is TGTGCCACCAGCCCAAGTGGGACAGGGGGGGGTGTAGAGACCCAGTACTTC. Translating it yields CATSPSGTGGGVETQYF. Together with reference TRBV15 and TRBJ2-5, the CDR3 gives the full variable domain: DAMVIQNPRYQVTQFGKPVTLSCSQTLNHNVMYWYQQKSSQAPKLLFHYYDKDFNNEADTPDNFQSRRPNTSFCFLDIRSPGLGDTAMYLCATSPSGTGGGVETQYFGPGTRLLVL.

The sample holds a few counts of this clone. The CDR3 coding sequence is TGTGCCAGCAGCTTAGAGTTAACAGGGGGCATTGGCTACACCTTC. It specifies CASSLELTGGIGYTF. The V and J genes are TRBV7-2 and TRBJ1-2, with 9 bases fitting TRBD1. V lost 1 base to trimming and J lost 7 bases; unmatched junction nucleotides: 7. The CDR3 totals 15 residues. Germline assignment: CDR1 SGHTA and CDR2 FQGNSA.

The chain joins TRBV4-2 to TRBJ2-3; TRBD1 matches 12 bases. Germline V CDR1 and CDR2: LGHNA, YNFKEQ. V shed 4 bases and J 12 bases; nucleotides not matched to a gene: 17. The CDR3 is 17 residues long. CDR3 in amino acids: CASSPQTPGTGGQVQYF. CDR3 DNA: TGTGCCAGCAGCCCGCAGACCCCCGGGACAGGGGGCCAGGTACAGTATTTT.

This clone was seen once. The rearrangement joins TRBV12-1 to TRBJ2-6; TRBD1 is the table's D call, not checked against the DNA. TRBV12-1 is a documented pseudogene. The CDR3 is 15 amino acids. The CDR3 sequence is CASSLTGAGANVLTF. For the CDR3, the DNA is TGTGCCAGCAGTCTAACAGGAGCTGGGGCCAACGTCCTGACTTTC.

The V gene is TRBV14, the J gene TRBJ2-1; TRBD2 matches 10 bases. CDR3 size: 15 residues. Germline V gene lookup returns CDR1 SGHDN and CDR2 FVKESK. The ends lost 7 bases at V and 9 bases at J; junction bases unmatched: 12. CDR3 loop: CASNRLAGVGSEQFF. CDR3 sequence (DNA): TGTGCCAGCAATCGGCTAGCGGGAGTAGGTAGTGAGCAGTTCTTC.